One and the same sample provided the 17 T cell receptor beta chains below, sequenced in a study of CXCR3-negative and CXCR3-positive naive CD8 T cells. Preparation of TRB cDNA libraries relied on 5' RACE carrying UMI labels. TCRdb derives one entry per CDR3 protein from the 5' RACE reads, leaving out DNA. Across over 100,000 distinct CDR3 sequences, the top ten clones capture under 0.5% of the sample. The sequenced sample was naive CXCR3- CD8+ T cells from blood. This sample's subset: CD45RO-CCR7+CD27+CD95- naive CD8+ T cells lacking CXCR3 (TNR3-). The receptors here all came from a human donor in good health. Some clones in this sample may be carry-over from other donors' samples.

The chain links TRBV5-1 to TRBJ2-7; TCRdb's D call, TRBD1, is unchecked because there is no DNA. CDR3 length equals 17 residues. The germline CDR1 and CDR2 sequences are SGHRS and YFSETQ. Here the CDR3 reads CASSLEGQGRGDYEQYF.

This chain uses TRBV2 with TRBJ1-4; TCRdb selects TRBD1, and the lack of DNA leaves this call unchecked. This CDR3 spans 13 amino acids. Germline V gene sequence: CDR1 SNHLY, CDR2 FYNNEI. CDR3 protein: CASSEAGQEKLFF.

V gene TRBV5-1 combines with J gene TRBJ2-5. This CDR3 is 13 amino acids long. From germline, CDR1 is SGHRS and CDR2 YFSETQ. This CDR3 reads CASSSAKRETQYF.

The chain joins TRBV9 to TRBJ2-3. Germline V CDR1 and CDR2: SGDLS, YYNGEE. The CDR3 is made up of 12 amino acids. CDR3 sequence reads: CASSDSLNTQYF.

The chain uses TRBV7-8 and TRBJ1-4; the TCRdb D gene call, TRBD1, has no DNA to confirm it. CDR1 and CDR2 (germline): SGHVS, FQNEAQ. CDR3 length: 16 amino acids. The CDR3 is CASSLIWGDVNEKLFF.

This chain uses TRBV9 with TRBJ2-2. There are 16 residues in the CDR3. Germline CDR1 is SGDLS and CDR2 is YYNGEE. CDR3 protein: CASSEAIQMNTGELFF.

This rearrangement joins TRBV2 to TRBJ1-1; TCRdb lists TRBD1, though no DNA is available to test this call. Germline V gene lookup returns CDR1 SNHLY and CDR2 FYNNEI. The CDR3 extends over 16 amino acids. This CDR3 reads CASSGTVRSLNTEAFF.

The rearrangement links TRBV6-5 to TRBJ2-1. Germline V CDR1 and CDR2: MNHEY, SVGAGI. The CDR3 is 15 residues long. CDR3 region: CASRPTWDSYNEQFF.

V is TRBV2 and J is TRBJ2-1. Germline values: CDR1 SNHLY, CDR2 FYNNEI. This CDR3 has 12 amino acids. CDR3 in amino acids: CASSVLVNEQFF.

V and J are TRBV5-1 and TRBJ1-1. The CDR3 extends over 16 amino acids. Per the germline V gene, CDR1 is SGHRS and CDR2 is YFSETQ. CDR3 residues: CASSSLPTGMNTEAFF. The entire variable domain, with the rest obtained from reference TRBV5-1 and TRBJ1-1, is as follows: KAGVTQTPRYLIKTRGQQVTLSCSPISGHRSVSWYQQTPGQGLQFLFEYFSETQRNKGNFPGRFSGRQFSNSRSEMNVSTLELGDSALYLCASSSLPTGMNTEAFFGQGTRLTVV.

This rearrangement joins TRBV7-3 to TRBJ2-2; no DNA is available, so the TRBD1 call from TCRdb remains unchecked. The CDR3 contains 15 residues. Germline CDR1 and CDR2: SGHTA and FQGTGA. CDR3 residues: CASSPGTVNTGELFF. The whole variable domain, remainder taken from reference TRBV7-3 and TRBJ2-2, is GAGVSQTPSNKVTEKGKYVELRCDPISGHTALYWYRQSLGQGPEFLIYFQGTGAADDSGLPNDRFFAVRPEGSVSTLKIQRTERGDSAVYLCASSPGTVNTGELFFGEGSRLTVL.

The J gene is TRBJ1-6, the V gene TRBV11-1; TCRdb outputs TRBD1, but without DNA this stays unchecked. Per germline, CDR1 SGHAT and CDR2 FQDESV (reference sequence). The CDR3 totals 14 residues. The chain's CDR3 is CASSPGTGVSPLHF.

J is TRBJ2-5 and V is TRBV7-8; there is no DNA to check the TCRdb D call of TRBD1. The CDR3 is 14 amino acids. The germline V gene encodes CDR1 SGHVS and CDR2 FQNEAQ. CDR3 residues: CASSSWDYQETQYF.

This sequence joins TRBV29-1 and TRBJ2-7; TCRdb outputs TRBD1, but without DNA this stays unchecked. Germline V gene sequence: CDR1 SQVTM, CDR2 ANQGSEA. This CDR3 is 14 amino acids long. CDR3 sequence reads: CSVGTGDGSYEQYF.

The chain recombines TRBV2 with TRBJ2-7; TCRdb's D call, TRBD1, is unchecked because there is no DNA. Germline values: CDR1 SNHLY, CDR2 FYNNEI. The CDR3 spans 12 residues. The CDR3 sequence is CASSQGTDEQYF.

The CDR3: CASSPGGTQYF. The gene calls are TRBV12-3 or TRBV12-4 and TRBJ2-5; TCRdb indicates TRBD1, and absent DNA this call remains unverified. This CDR3 is built from 11 residues.

The chain carries TRBV12-3 or TRBV12-4 and TRBJ2-5; TCRdb's D call of TRBD1 is untestable without DNA. CDR3 length: 16 residues. CDR3 region: CASSFGIGQVQETQYF.